The 7 T cell receptor beta chains in this list originate from one sample, sequenced in a study of vaccination and CD4 T cells after COVID-19. An Oncomine TCR Beta short-read assay was used to sequence the DNA from cultured CD4+ T cells. Each CDR3 protein is one row after TCRdb ran MiXCR on the PCR reads. The sample lists tens of thousands of distinct CDR3 sequences; approximately 29% were seen once. These TCRs are of unknown antigen specificity. Treatment indicated: roughly 11-day PBMC culture with coronavirus spike peptide pools or control peptides (ViraFEST assay). The sample consisted of cultured CD4+ T cells from blood. These receptor sequences come from a human donor with COVID-19.

This clonotype occurred a few times. This rearrangement joins TRBV20-1 to TRBJ1-1, with no clear D. The V end lost 0 bases, the J end lost 0 bases, and 11 bases lay between the germline ends. Germline CDR1 and CDR2: DFQATT and SNEGSKA (reference sequence). The CDR3 has 15 amino acids. The CDR3 DNA is TGCAGTGCTAGAGATCTCGGGCACATGAACACTGAAGCTTTCTTT. This translates into CSARDLGHMNTEAFF.

V and J are TRBV7-2 and TRBJ2-1; 8 bases are a match to TRBD2. The CDR3 sequence is 15 residues long. Germline V gene data show CDR1 as SGHTA and CDR2 as FQGNSA. V lost 4 bases and J lost 8; bases outside the gene matches: 10. CDR3 nucleotides: TGTGCCAGCAGCTCGCCGGGACTAGTCGACGATGAGCAGTTCTTC. Translation: CASSSPGLVDDEQFF.

The genes are TRBV24-1 and TRBJ1-5; D remains unclear. Germline CDR1 is KGHDR and CDR2 is SFDVKD. Trimming removed 2 bases at V and 5 bases at J, with 3 bases between. The CDR3 runs to 12 residues. CDR3 protein: CATSDSDQPQHF. CDR3 DNA sequence: TGTGCCACCAGTGATTCGGATCAGCCCCAGCATTTT.

The V gene is TRBV27, the J gene TRBJ2-3; maybe TRBD2 (5 bases). V lost 2 bases and J 2 bases, leaving 14 bases between the germline ends. CDR1 is MNHEY and CDR2 is SMNVEV in the germline V gene (reference sequence). The CDR3 covers 16 residues. CDR3 nucleotide sequence: TGTGCCAGCAGTTTAGAGCGGCCAGCGCACACAGATACGCAGTATTTT. It encodes CASSLERPAHTDTQYF.

This clonotype appeared a few times. The rearrangement links TRBV7-9 to TRBJ2-4, with a possible D match to TRBD2 (5 bases). Trimming pared 5 bases from V and 5 bases from J, leaving 13 bases between. CDR1 is SEHNR, CDR2 FQNEAQ, per germline (reference sequence). CDR3 length: 14 residues. The CDR3 nucleotides read TGTGCCAGCAGCCCTGGAGGCAGAGAAAACATTCAGTACTTC. As protein: CASSPGGRENIQYF.

This rearrangement joins TRBV10-1 to TRBJ1-3; no definite D call. The CDR3 sequence is 14 residues long. With 2 bases removed from V and 3 bases from J, the gap between germline ends came to 8 bases. Germline values: CDR1 WNHNN, CDR2 SYGVQD (reference sequence). The CDR3 region is CASSEGRSGNTIYF. The DNA of the CDR3 is TGCGCCAGCAGTGAGGGTCGGAGTGGAAACACCATATATTTT.

J is TRBJ2-7 and V is TRBV5-5; D call uncertain. Germline V lookup: CDR1 SGHKS, CDR2 YYEKEE (reference sequence). The CDR3 covers 12 residues. V dropped 0 bases and J dropped 5 bases, with 6 bases sitting between them. The CDR3 protein is CASSLDSNEQYF. CDR3 nucleotides: TGTGCCAGCAGCTTGGACAGCAACGAGCAGTACTTC.